This T cell receptor (beta chain) stems from a study of cytomegalovirus exposure and HLA in healthy donors. The CDR3 is 14 residues long. The V end was cut by 7 bases, the J end by 3 bases, with 15 bases between. Looked up from germline, CDR1 is MNHEY and CDR2 is SVGAGI. The PCR made use of 60 Vbeta and 13 Jbeta primers. Method: immunoSEQ multiplex PCR; TCRdb's copy keeps in-frame clones and lacks some. The sample has fewer than 250,000 clones, around 80% seen once. Points on this clone: The antigen is not known.

Study-level points and caveats: A missense variant in DCLRE1C was later tied to TCR beta V- and J-gene trimming. A list of 150 or so TCR beta chains associated with cytomegalovirus was given.

The chain recombines TRBV6-5 with TRBJ1-1; D call uncertain. Source material: PBMCs. The TCR originated in a middle-aged man in good health and CMV-seropositive. The CDR3 DNA reads TGTGCCAGCACCCCGAACCGGGGATACACTGAAGCTTTCTTT. This codes for CASTPNRGYTEAFF.